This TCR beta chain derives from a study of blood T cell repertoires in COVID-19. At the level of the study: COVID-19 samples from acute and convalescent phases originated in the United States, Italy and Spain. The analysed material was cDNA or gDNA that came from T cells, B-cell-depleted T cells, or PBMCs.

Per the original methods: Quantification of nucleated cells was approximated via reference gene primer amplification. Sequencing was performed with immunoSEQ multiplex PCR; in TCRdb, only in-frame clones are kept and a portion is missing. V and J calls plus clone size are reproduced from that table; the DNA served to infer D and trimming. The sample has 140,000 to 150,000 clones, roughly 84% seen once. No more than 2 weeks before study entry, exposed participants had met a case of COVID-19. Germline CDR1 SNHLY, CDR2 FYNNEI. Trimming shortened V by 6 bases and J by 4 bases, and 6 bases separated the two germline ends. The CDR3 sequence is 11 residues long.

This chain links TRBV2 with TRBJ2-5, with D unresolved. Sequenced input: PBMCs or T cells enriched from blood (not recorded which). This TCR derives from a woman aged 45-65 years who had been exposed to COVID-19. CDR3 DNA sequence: TGTGCCAGCAGCCCTAGAGAGACCCAGTACTTC. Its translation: CASSPRETQYF. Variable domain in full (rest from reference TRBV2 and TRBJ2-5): EPEVTQTPSHQVTQMGQEVILRCVPISNHLYFYWYRQILGQKVEFLVSFYNNEISEKSEIFDDQFSVERPDGSNFTLKIRSTKLEDSAMYFCASSPRETQYFGPGTRLLVL.